This T cell receptor beta chain was obtained from a study of blood T cell repertoires in COVID-19. TCRdb keeps only in-frame clones here, not all; method: immunoSEQ multiplex PCR. Found here are about 230,000 clones, under 90% of them singletons; the top ten hold about 16%. This clone was seen a few times. Looked up from germline, CDR1 is SGHKS and CDR2 is YYEKEE (reference sequence). The CDR3 totals 13 residues. V lost 6 bases to trimming and J lost 4 bases, with 13 bases between them. Material for sequencing was PBMCs or T cells enriched from blood (not recorded which). This TCR derives from a man between 18 and 35 years old who had recovered from COVID-19. This sequence joins TRBV5-5 and TRBJ1-2; D perhaps matches TRBD1 (6 bases). The DNA of the CDR3 is TGTGCCAGCAAGGTGCAGGGGAGCTATGGCTACACCTTC. It translates to CASKVQGSYGYTF.